A selection of T cell receptor beta chains follows, all from one sample in a study of STAT3 mutations in large granular lymphocyte leukemia. Assay used: immunoSEQ multiplex PCR; TCRdb lists only in-frame clones, some missing. The sample records 35,000 to 40,000 clones, about 88% being singletons. What was sequenced was PBMCs. The source is a human donor with T large granular lymphocyte leukemia. Some clones in this sample may be carry-over from other donors' samples. CDR3s include the opening cysteine and the closing phenylalanine or tryptophan. The D gene is left open where the match is weak. Not all rows give a size; the values are once, few, many and, for expanded clones, a class.

>TRBV14|TRBJ2-1|13|-|TRBD1
CASSPTGYNEQFF
TGTGCCAGCAGCCCGACAGGGTACAATGAGCAGTTCTTC
>TRBV23-1|TRBJ1-2|13|-|-
CASSHETSYGYTF
TGCGCCAGCAGTCACGAGACGAGCTATGGCTACACCTTC
>TRBV7-9|TRBJ2-3|17|-|-
CASSLGSGAPRTDTQYF
TGTGCCAGCAGCTTAGGTAGTGGGGCGCCGCGCACAGATACGCAGTATTTT
>TRBV15|TRBJ2-4|15|-|-
CATSIKDRAKNIQYF
TGTGCCACCAGCATCAAAGACAGAGCCAAAAACATTCAGTACTTC
>TRBV5-4|TRBJ1-2|13|-|TRBD1
CASNRDRGYGYTF
TGTGCCAGCAACCGAGACAGGGGTTATGGCTACACCTTC
>TRBV7-8|TRBJ1-1|15|-|-
CASSPSWTGNTEAFF
TGTGCCAGCAGCCCTAGCTGGACCGGGAACACTGAAGCTTTCTTT
>TRBV7-8|TRBJ2-4|16|once|TRBD1
CASSLAGDREGNIQYF
TGTGCCAGCAGCTTAGCAGGGGACAGGGAGGGAAACATTCAGTACTTC
>TRBV7-9|TRBJ1-3|17|-|-
CASSLAEQGTSGNTIYF
TGTGCCAGCAGCTTAGCAGAACAGGGAACCTCTGGAAACACCATATATTTT
>TRBV18|TRBJ1-6|15|-|-
CASSPMGGVDSPLHF
TGTGCCAGCTCCCCGATGGGTGGGGTGGATTCACCCCTCCACTTT
>TRBV10-3|TRBJ1-2|14|-|-
CAISDARGKYGYTF
TGTGCCATCAGTGACGCCCGGGGAAAGTATGGCTACACCTTC
>TRBV4-1|TRBJ1-5|14|once|-
CASSQVGEPGPQHF
TGCGCCAGCAGCCAAGTAGGGGAGCCTGGGCCCCAGCATTTT
>TRBV2|TRBJ1-6|15|once|-
CASSPLEGGNSPLHF
TGTGCCAGCAGCCCCTTGGAGGGAGGCAATTCACCCCTCCACTTT
>TRBV7-9|TRBJ2-6|17|once|TRBD1
CASSFGTGLSGANVLTF
TGTGCCAGCAGCTTCGGGACAGGGTTATCTGGGGCCAACGTCCTGACTTTC
>TRBV4-1|TRBJ1-5|18|-|TRBD1
CASSQGSEDRAPNQPQHF
TGCGCCAGCAGCCAAGGTTCCGAGGACAGGGCTCCCAATCAGCCCCAGCATTTT
>TRBV29-1|TRBJ2-5|15|-|-
CSVAPRGGARETQYF
TGCAGCGTTGCCCCGCGAGGGGGGGCGCGGGAGACCCAGTACTTC
>TRBV28|TRBJ2-3|15|-|-
CASSFPGGGTDTQYF
TGTGCCAGCAGTTTCCCCGGGGGCGGCACAGATACGCAGTATTTT
>TRBV5-1|TRBJ2-5|13|-|TRBD1
CASSSGQQETQYF
TGCGCCAGCAGCTCGGGACAGCAAGAGACCCAGTACTTC
>TRBV6-6|TRBJ2-7|14|-|TRBD2
CANPGASGEYEQYF
TGTGCCAACCCTGGGGCTAGCGGGGAATACGAGCAGTACTTC